This TCR beta chain derives from a study of CD8+CD57+ T cells in acquired aplastic anemia. Notes on the study in general: Sharing between patients and controls was observed for twenty-nine CD8+ CDR3 sequences.

This CDR3 is 11 amino acids long. V lost 10 bases and J 3 bases, leaving 10 bases between the germline ends. Germline CDR1 is LNHNV and CDR2 is YYDKDF (reference sequence). Genomic DNA, the template, was used for profiling of the TCR beta VDJ and CDR3. TCRdb re-called the reads with MiXCR, one entry per CDR3 protein. This table holds over 45,000 distinct CDR3 sequences, 55% to 75% found once. Comments on this clonotype: The antigen remains unidentified.

This clonotype originated in a human donor in good health, serving as a control. Specimen: sorted CD4+, CD8+, or CD8+CD57+ T cells (not recorded which) from PBMCs. This rearrangement joins TRBV15 to TRBJ2-7; D gene uncertain. In nucleotides, the CDR3 is TGTGCCAGCGCACGGTTCTACGAGCAGTACTTC. It specifies CASARFYEQYF.